The 23 T cell receptor beta chains reported below all come from one sample, sequenced in a study of cytomegalovirus exposure and HLA in healthy donors. The PCR was carried out with 60 Vbeta primers and 13 Jbeta primers. Produced via immunoSEQ multiplex PCR; TCRdb's table is partial and in-frame only. The table lists roughly 60,000 clones. The sample was PBMCs. All receptors derive from a woman aged 18-30 years in good health and CMV-seronegative.

This chain uses TRBV19 with TRBJ2-7; the match to TRBD1 covers 11 bases. J gave up 6 bases and V 3 bases, and 4 bases lay outside the gene matches. CDR3 length: 14 residues. The germline gives CDR1 LNHDA, CDR2 SQIVND (reference sequence). CDR3 bases: TGTGCCAGTAGTATTTGGGGGACAGGGGGCGAGCAGTACTTC. Its translation: CASSIWGTGGEQYF.

V is TRBV7-9 and J is TRBJ2-5, with D possibly TRBD2 on 5 matching bases. Between the trimmed V and J ends, which lost 5 bases and 5 bases, there was a span of 9 bases. CDR1 SEHNR and CDR2 FQNEAQ come from the germline V gene (reference sequence). CDR3 length: 12 amino acids. CDR3 nucleotide sequence: TGTGCCAGCAGCCCGGGGATGGAGACCCAGTACTTC. The encoded protein is CASSPGMETQYF.

The chain uses TRBV27 and TRBJ2-7; 9 bases match TRBD2. Germline CDR1 reads MNHEY; CDR2 reads SMNVEV (reference sequence). CDR3 length: 15 amino acids. Trimming took 6 bases from V and 3 from J; bases not matched to a gene: 9. The CDR3 sequence: CASRFTSGGFYEQYF. CDR3 coding DNA: TGTGCCAGCAGATTTACCAGCGGGGGGTTCTACGAGCAGTACTTC.

The CDR3 is CASSQLRLAGGRVSVEQYF. In DNA, the CDR3 is TGCGCCAGCAGCCAACTAAGACTAGCGGGAGGTCGGGTTAGCGTCGAGCAGTACTTC. The chain employs TRBV4-1 and TRBJ2-7; TRBD2 matches at 13 bases. Unmatched junction bases numbered 16, after V lost 2 bases and J lost 6 bases. The CDR3 sequence is 19 residues long. Germline V gives CDR1 MGHRA, CDR2 YSYEKL.

The rearrangement joins TRBV10-3 to TRBJ1-2; D remains ambiguous. Germline values: CDR1 ENHRY, CDR2 SYGVKD. The CDR3 runs 11 residues. Trimming took 8 bases from V and 8 from J, leaving 12 bases between them. CDR3 in amino acids: CAIQDIEGYTF. CDR3 coding DNA: TGTGCCATCCAAGACATCGAGGGCTACACCTTC.

This chain uses TRBV15 with TRBJ2-7, with 12 bases aligning to TRBD1. CDR1 and CDR2 from the germline V gene are LNHNV and YYDKDF (reference sequence). The CDR3 loop spans 15 amino acids. The ends lost 0 bases at V and 5 bases at J; junction bases unmatched: 2. The CDR3 protein is CATSRDGTGGDEQYF. In nucleotides, the CDR3 is TGTGCCACCAGCAGAGATGGGACAGGGGGCGACGAGCAGTACTTC.

This chain links TRBV6-1 with TRBJ2-3; the match to TRBD2 covers 9 bases. CDR3 size: 15 residues. CDR1 is MNHNS and CDR2 is SASEGT in the germline V gene. Unmatched junction bases numbered 7, after V lost 5 bases and J lost 4 bases. The CDR3 bases are TGTGCCAGCAGTCCGGGACTAGCCTCCCCAGATACGCAGTATTTT. This translates into CASSPGLASPDTQYF.

This CDR3 reads CASSSSMGPNQPQHF. The CDR3 DNA reads TGTGCCAGCAGCTCCTCTATGGGCCCTAATCAGCCCCAGCATTTT. The chain has TRBV5-6 and TRBJ1-5; D remains unclear. Germline values: CDR1 SGHDT, CDR2 YYEEEE. V was trimmed by 3 bases and J by 4 bases, leaving 14 bases between them. The length of the CDR3 is 15 residues.

The chain employs TRBV6-1 and TRBJ2-3, with TRBD2 identical over 8 bases. V was clipped by 1 base and J by 5 bases; unmatched bases: 11. CDR3 length: 17 amino acids. Germline V gives CDR1 MNHNS, CDR2 SASEGT. CDR3 loop: CASSEGVVSGAGDTQYF. In nucleotides, the CDR3 is TGTGCCAGCAGTGAAGGAGTAGTTAGCGGGGCTGGAGATACGCAGTATTTT.

The rearrangement links TRBV10-2 to TRBJ1-4; D remains unclear. This CDR3 has 12 amino acids. Germline assignment: CDR1 WSHSY and CDR2 SAAADI. V dropped 0 bases and J dropped 7 bases, with 3 bases sitting between them. CDR3 bases: TGCGCCAGCAGTGAGTCCGGTGAAAAACTGTTTTTT. This gives the protein CASSESGEKLFF.

J is TRBJ2-7 and V is TRBV19, with D perhaps matching TRBD2 (6 bases). This CDR3 is 14 amino acids long. Trimming removed 3 bases at V and 2 bases at J, with 11 bases between. The germline gives CDR1 LNHDA, CDR2 SQIVND (reference sequence). Here the CDR3 reads CASSINTGAYEQYF. The CDR3 DNA follows: TGTGCCAGTAGTATTAATACGGGGGCCTACGAGCAGTACTTC.

This chain joins TRBV2 and TRBJ2-7; 8 bases match TRBD2. This CDR3 comprises 14 residues. The V segment lost 2 bases and the J segment 3 bases; nucleotides outside the gene matches: 3. Per germline, CDR1 SNHLY and CDR2 FYNNEI. CDR3 in DNA: TGTGCCAGCAGTGAATCCCGGGAGGGCTACGAGCAGTACTTC. This encodes CASSESREGYEQYF.

The chain links TRBV7-9 to TRBJ2-1; 9 bases agree with TRBD2. Germline V CDR1 and CDR2: SEHNR, FQNEAQ (reference sequence). This CDR3 has 15 amino acids. J gave up 7 bases and V 1 base, and 5 bases lay outside the gene matches. The CDR3 DNA is TGTGCCAGCAGCTTAGGCGGGGGGGCCAGGAATGAGCAGTTCTTC. As protein: CASSLGGGARNEQFF.

The genes are TRBV15 and TRBJ2-2, with D uncertain. This CDR3 contains 13 residues. V was pared by 3 bases and J by 5 bases, with 7 bases between. Germline CDR1 is LNHNV and CDR2 is YYDKDF (reference sequence). Here the CDR3 reads CATSRAGTGELFF. The CDR3 DNA follows: TGTGCCACCAGCAGGGCCGGGACCGGGGAGCTGTTTTTT.

The chain couples TRBV9 to TRBJ2-1; 7 nucleotides match TRBD2. Looked up from germline, CDR1 is SGDLS and CDR2 is YYNGEE. J lost 0 bases, V lost 4 bases, and 1 base had no gene match. CDR3 length: 14 residues. DNA for the CDR3: TGTGCCAGCAGCCGCGGGAGCTCCTACAATGAGCAGTTCTTC. It translates to CASSRGSSYNEQFF.

The chain combines TRBV29-1 with TRBJ1-2, with D possibly being TRBD1 (6 bases). CDR1 is SQVTM and CDR2 is ANQGSEA in the germline V gene. Trimming cost V 7 bases and J 8 bases, with 17 bases left between them. The CDR3 spans 12 residues. The CDR3 protein is CSAQGWGLGYTF. The DNA for the CDR3 is TGCAGCGCCCAGGGGTGGGGGCTCGGCTACACCTTC. Full variable domain (rest looked up from reference TRBV29-1 and TRBJ1-2): SAVISQKPSRDICQRGTSLTIQCQVDSQVTMMFWYRQQPGQSLTLIATANQGSEATYESGFVIDKFPISRPNLTFSTLTVSNMSPEDSSIYLCSAQGWGLGYTFGSGTRLTVV.

The chain recombines TRBV7-9 with TRBJ2-3; tentative D call: TRBD2 (6 bases). This CDR3 has 14 amino acids. V lost 5 bases to trimming and J lost 4 bases, with 13 bases between them. From germline, CDR1 is SEHNR and CDR2 FQNEAQ (reference sequence). DNA for the CDR3: TGTGCCAGCAGCCCCGGGGAGGTCCCAGATACGCAGTATTTT. It specifies CASSPGEVPDTQYF. The full variable domain, completed using reference TRBV7-9 and TRBJ2-3, is DTGVSQNPRHKITKRGQNVTFRCDPISEHNRLYWYRQTLGQGPEFLTYFQNEAQLEKSRLLSDRFSAERPKGSFSTLEIQRTEQGDSAMYLCASSPGEVPDTQYFGPGTRLTVL.

The V call is TRBV28, the J call TRBJ1-1, with D unresolved. Germline CDR1 reads MDHEN; CDR2 reads SYDVKM. The ends were cut back, 11 bases at V and 0 bases at J, with 19 bases in the middle. CDR3 length: 15 amino acids. In DNA form, the CDR3 reads TGTGCCCATTCGGGAAGGCCGAGTTTGAACACTGAAGCTTTCTTT. As protein: CAHSGRPSLNTEAFF.

The rearrangement uses TRBV6-1 and TRBJ1-1; tentatively, D is TRBD1 (6 bases). The germline gives CDR1 MNHNS, CDR2 SASEGT. This CDR3 comprises 17 residues. Trimming left V 4 bases short and J 1 base short, with 19 bases between. Here the CDR3 DNA reads TGTGCCAGCAGTGCCGGGACAAGGATTTTTCAGAACACTGAAGCTTTCTTT. This sequence encodes CASSAGTRIFQNTEAFF.

The chain joins TRBV4-1 to TRBJ1-5; tentatively, D is TRBD1 (5 bases). Germline assignment: CDR1 MGHRA and CDR2 YSYEKL. Between the trimmed V and J ends, which lost 0 bases and 2 bases, there was a span of 11 bases. The CDR3 runs 16 residues. CDR3 sequence (DNA): TGCGCCAGCAGCCAAGACGGGGGAATTGGCAATCAGCCCCAGCATTTT. As protein: CASSQDGGIGNQPQHF.

The gene calls are TRBV6-5 and TRBJ1-2, with TRBD1 identical over 7 bases. J was trimmed by 4 bases and V by 4 bases; bases with no gene match: 9. CDR1 is MNHEY, CDR2 SVGAGI, per germline. The CDR3 runs to 15 residues. As DNA, the CDR3 is TGTGCCAGCAGTTCGCGTAGGGGGCGGGGCTATGGCTACACCTTC. It codes for CASSSRRGRGYGYTF.

The V call is TRBV6-5, the J call TRBJ1-1; 9 nucleotides align to TRBD1. CDR1 is MNHEY and CDR2 is SVGAGI in the germline V gene. V lost 6 bases and J lost 5; bases outside the gene matches: 4. The CDR3 length is 13 residues. Here the CDR3 DNA reads TGTGCCAGCAGGACAGGGGGAGAGACTGAAGCTTTCTTT. It yields the protein CASRTGGETEAFF.

The chain joins TRBV19 to TRBJ2-3, with D possibly matching TRBD1 (5 bases). The CDR3 runs 13 residues. Trimming removed 5 bases at V and 3 bases at J, with 9 bases between. CDR1 and CDR2 (germline): LNHDA, SQIVND (reference sequence). The CDR3: CASSGGATDTQYF. The CDR3 DNA is TGTGCCAGTAGTGGTGGGGCGACAGATACGCAGTATTTT.